The TCR beta chain described here comes from a study of T cell changes during pregnancy in multiple sclerosis. CDR1 is SNHLY and CDR2 is FYNNEI in the germline V gene. The length of the CDR3 is 14 residues. V was clipped by 3 bases and J by 4 bases, with 13 bases between them. The method was immunoSEQ multiplex PCR; TCRdb's version includes in-frame clones alone and lacks a portion of them. The table shows tens of thousands of clones, with around 94% occurring only once. The receptor's source is a female donor with multiple sclerosis, enrolled in a pregnancy study. The sequencing here drew on peripheral blood, taken after pregnancy. This chain uses TRBV2 with TRBJ2-7, with D unclear. CDR3: CASSDSGVLYEQYF. In DNA, the CDR3 is TGTGCCAGCAGTGACAGTGGAGTCCTGTACGAGCAGTACTTC.